The sequence of this T cell receptor (beta chain) was determined in a study of technical replicates of blood from a handful of donors. The CDR3 consists of 16 residues. V lost 0 bases and J 5 bases, leaving 14 bases between the germline ends. Germline CDR1 is MGHRA and CDR2 is YSYEKL. Sequencing was performed with immunoSEQ multiplex PCR; in TCRdb, only in-frame clones are kept and a portion is missing. This table has 95,000 to 100,000 clones, 96% appearing once. The chain uses TRBV4-1 and TRBJ1-5, with D perhaps matching TRBD1 (5 bases). This receptor was obtained from a human donor in good health. Material: T cells isolated from PBMCs. CDR3 DNA sequence: TGCGCCAGCAGCCAAGATCCGCAGGGCGCGGATCAGCCCCAGCATTTT. It specifies CASSQDPQGADQPQHF.